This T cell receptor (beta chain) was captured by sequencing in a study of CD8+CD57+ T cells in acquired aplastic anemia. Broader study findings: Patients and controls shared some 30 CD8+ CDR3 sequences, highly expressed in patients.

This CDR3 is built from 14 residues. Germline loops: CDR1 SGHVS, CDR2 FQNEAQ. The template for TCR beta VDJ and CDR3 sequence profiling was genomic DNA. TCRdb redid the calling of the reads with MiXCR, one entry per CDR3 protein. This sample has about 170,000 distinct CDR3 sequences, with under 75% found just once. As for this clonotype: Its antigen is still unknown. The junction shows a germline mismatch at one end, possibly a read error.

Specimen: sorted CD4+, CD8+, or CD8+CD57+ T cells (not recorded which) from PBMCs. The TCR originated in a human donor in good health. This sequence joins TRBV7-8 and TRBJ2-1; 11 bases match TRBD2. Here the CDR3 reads CASSFSGRANEQIF. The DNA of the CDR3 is TGTGCCAGCAGCTTTAGCGGGAGGGCCAATGAGCAGATCTTC.